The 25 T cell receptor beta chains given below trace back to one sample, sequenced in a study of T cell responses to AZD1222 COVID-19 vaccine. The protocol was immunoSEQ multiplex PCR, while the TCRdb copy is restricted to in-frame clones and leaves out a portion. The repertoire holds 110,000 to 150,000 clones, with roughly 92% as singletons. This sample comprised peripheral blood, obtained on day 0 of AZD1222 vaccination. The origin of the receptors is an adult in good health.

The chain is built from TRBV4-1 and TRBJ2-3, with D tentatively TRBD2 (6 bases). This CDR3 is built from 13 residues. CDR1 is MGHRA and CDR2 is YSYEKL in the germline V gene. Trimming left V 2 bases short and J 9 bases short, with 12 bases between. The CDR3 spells CASSQSGGATQYF. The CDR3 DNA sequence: TGCGCCAGCAGCCAATCTGGCGGGGCCACGCAGTATTTT.

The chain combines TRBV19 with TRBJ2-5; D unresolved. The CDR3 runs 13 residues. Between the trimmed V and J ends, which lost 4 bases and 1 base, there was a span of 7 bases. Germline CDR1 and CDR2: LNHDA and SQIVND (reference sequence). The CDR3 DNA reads TGTGCCAGTAGTAGGCAGACCCAAGAGACCCAGTACTTC. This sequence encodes CASSRQTQETQYF.

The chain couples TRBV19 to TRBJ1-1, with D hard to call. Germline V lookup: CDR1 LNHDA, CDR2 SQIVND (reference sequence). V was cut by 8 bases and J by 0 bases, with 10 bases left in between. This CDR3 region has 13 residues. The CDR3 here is CASSRLVNTEAFF. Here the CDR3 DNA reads TGTGCCAGTTCCCGACTTGTGAACACTGAAGCTTTCTTT.

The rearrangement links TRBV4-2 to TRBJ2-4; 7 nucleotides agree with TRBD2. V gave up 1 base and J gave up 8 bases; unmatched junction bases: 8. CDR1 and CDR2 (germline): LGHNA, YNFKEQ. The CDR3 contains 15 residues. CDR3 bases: TGTGCCAGCAGCCAAGGGCCAGCGGGATTGGACATTCAGTACTTC. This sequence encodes CASSQGPAGLDIQYF.

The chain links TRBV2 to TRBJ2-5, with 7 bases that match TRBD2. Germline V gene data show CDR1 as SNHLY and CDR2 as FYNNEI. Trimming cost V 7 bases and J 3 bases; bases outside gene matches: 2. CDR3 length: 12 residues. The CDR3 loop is CASIGLEETQYF. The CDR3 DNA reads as TGTGCCAGCATCGGACTAGAAGAGACCCAGTACTTC.

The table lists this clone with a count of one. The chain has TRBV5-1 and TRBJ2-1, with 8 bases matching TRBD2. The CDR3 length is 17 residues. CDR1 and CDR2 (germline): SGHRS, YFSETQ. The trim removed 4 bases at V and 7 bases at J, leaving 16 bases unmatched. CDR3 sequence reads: CASSPGTGGPHRNEQFF. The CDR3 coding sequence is TGCGCCAGCAGCCCAGGCACGGGAGGGCCTCATAGGAATGAGCAGTTCTTC.

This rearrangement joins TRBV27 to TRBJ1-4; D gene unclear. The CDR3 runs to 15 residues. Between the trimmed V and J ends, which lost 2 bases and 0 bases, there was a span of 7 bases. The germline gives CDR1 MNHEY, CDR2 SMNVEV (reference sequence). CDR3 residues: CASSLMAATNEKLFF. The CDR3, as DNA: TGTGCCAGCAGTTTAATGGCAGCAACTAATGAAAAACTGTTTTTT.

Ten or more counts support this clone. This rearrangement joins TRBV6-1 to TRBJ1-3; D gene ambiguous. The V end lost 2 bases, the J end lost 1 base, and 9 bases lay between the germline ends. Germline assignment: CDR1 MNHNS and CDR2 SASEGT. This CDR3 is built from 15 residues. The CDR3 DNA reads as TGTGCCAGCAGTGAACAGGACGCTTCTGGAAACACCATATATTTT. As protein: CASSEQDASGNTIYF.

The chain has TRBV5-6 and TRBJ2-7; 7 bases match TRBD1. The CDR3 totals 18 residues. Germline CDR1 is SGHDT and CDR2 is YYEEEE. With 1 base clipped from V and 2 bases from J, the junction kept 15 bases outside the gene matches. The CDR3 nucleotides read TGTGCCAGCAGCTTGTCCAGGGGGTCGACAGGGTTACCCTACGAGCAGTACTTC. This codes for CASSLSRGSTGLPYEQYF.

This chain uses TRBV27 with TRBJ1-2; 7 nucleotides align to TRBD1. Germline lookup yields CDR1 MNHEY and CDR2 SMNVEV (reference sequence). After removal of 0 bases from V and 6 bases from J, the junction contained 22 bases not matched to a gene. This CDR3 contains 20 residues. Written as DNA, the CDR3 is TGTGCCAGCAGTTTATCTTTTTTCAGGGGCAGGGGGATATTTGGGGATGGCTACACCTTC. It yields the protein CASSLSFFRGRGIFGDGYTF.

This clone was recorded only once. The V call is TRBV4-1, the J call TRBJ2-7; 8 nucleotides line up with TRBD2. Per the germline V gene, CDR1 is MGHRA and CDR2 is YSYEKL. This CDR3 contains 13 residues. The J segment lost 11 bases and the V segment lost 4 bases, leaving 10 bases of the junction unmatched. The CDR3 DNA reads TGCGCCAGCAGCCCATCCCCCGGGGGGGGCGAGTACTTC. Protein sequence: CASSPSPGGGEYF.

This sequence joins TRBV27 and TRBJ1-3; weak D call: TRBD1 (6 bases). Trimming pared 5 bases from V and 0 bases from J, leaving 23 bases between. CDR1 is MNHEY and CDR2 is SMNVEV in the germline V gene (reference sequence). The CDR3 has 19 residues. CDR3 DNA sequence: TGTGCCAGCAGTCCGCCGGGGGGCGTAAGCTCCTACTCTGGAAACACCATATATTTT. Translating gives CASSPPGGVSSYSGNTIYF.

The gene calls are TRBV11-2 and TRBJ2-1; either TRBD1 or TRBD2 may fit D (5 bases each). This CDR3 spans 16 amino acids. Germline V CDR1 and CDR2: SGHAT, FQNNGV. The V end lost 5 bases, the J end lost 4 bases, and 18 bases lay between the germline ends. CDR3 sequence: CASSPRPPGTYNEQFF. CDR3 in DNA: TGTGCCAGCAGCCCTCGTCCCCCAGGGACGTACAATGAGCAGTTCTTC. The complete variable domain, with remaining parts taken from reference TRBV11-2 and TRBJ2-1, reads EAGVAQSPRYKIIEKRQSVAFWCNPISGHATLYWYQQILGQGPKLLIQFQNNGVVDDSQLPKDRFSAERLKGVDSTLKIQPAKLEDSAVYLCASSPRPPGTYNEQFFGPGTRLTVL.

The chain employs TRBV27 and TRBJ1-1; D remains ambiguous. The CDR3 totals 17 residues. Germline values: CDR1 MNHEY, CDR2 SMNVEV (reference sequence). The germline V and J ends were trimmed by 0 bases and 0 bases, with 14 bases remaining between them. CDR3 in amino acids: CASSLSSSDAVNTEAFF. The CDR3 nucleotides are TGTGCCAGCAGTTTATCCAGCTCCGACGCAGTGAACACTGAAGCTTTCTTT.

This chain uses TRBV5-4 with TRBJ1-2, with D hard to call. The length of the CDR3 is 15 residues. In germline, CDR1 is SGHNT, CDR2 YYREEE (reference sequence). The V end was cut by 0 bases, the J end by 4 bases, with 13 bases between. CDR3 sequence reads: CASSLEGRPGYGYTF. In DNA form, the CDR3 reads TGTGCCAGCAGCTTGGAAGGACGCCCGGGCTATGGCTACACCTTC.

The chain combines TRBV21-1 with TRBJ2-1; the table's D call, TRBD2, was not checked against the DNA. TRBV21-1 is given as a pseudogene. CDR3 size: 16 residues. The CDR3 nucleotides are TGTGCCAGCAGCAAGGGACTCCAAAAACCTCACAATGAGCAGTTCTTC. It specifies CASSKGLQKPHNEQFF.

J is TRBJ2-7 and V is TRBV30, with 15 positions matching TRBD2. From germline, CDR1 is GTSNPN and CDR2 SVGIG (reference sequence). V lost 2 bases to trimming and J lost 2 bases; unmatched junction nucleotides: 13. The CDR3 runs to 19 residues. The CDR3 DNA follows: TGTGCCTGGAGTCCGACCGGACTAGCGGGAGGGCCGAACCCCTACGAGCAGTACTTC. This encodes CAWSPTGLAGGPNPYEQYF.

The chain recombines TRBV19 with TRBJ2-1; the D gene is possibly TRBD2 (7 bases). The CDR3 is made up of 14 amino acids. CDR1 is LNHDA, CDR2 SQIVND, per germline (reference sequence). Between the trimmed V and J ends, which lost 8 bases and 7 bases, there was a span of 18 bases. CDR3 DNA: TGTGCCAGTCGACGGGGGGCTAGCCAGAATGAGCAGTTCTTC. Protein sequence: CASRRGASQNEQFF.

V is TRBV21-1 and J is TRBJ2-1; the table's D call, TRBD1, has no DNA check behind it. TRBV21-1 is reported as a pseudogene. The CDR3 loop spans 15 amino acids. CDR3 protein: CASNGRDRSNNEQFF. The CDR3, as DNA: TGTGCCAGCAACGGGCGGGACAGATCTAACAATGAGCAGTTCTTC.

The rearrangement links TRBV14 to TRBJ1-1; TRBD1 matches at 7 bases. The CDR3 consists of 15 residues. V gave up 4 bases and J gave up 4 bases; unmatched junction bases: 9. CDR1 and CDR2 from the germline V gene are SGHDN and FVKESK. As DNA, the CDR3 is TGTGCCAGCAGCCCAATCCGGACAGGCTTCACTGAAGCTTTCTTT. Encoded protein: CASSPIRTGFTEAFF.

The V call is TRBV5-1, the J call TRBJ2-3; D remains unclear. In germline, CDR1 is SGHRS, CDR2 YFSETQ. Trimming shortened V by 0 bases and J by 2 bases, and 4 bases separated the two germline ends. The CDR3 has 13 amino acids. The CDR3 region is CASSLVPTDTQYF. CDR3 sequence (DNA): TGCGCCAGCAGCTTGGTTCCCACAGATACGCAGTATTTT. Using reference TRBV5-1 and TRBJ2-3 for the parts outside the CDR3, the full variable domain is KAGVTQTPRYLIKTRGQQVTLSCSPISGHRSVSWYQQTPGQGLQFLFEYFSETQRNKGNFPGRFSGRQFSNSRSEMNVSTLELGDSALYLCASSLVPTDTQYFGPGTRLTVL.

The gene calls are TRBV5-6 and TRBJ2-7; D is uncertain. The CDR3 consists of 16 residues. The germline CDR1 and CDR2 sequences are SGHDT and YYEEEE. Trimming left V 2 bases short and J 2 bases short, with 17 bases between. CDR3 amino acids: CASSLKVGFGTYEQYF. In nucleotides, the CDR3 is TGTGCCAGCAGCTTAAAGGTGGGGTTCGGTACCTACGAGCAGTACTTC.

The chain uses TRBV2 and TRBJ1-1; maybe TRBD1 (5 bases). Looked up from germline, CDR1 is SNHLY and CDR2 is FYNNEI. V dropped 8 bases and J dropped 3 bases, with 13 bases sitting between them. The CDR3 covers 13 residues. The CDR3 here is CASFGRAYTEAFF. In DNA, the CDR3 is TGTGCCAGCTTTGGCAGGGCCTACACTGAAGCTTTCTTT.

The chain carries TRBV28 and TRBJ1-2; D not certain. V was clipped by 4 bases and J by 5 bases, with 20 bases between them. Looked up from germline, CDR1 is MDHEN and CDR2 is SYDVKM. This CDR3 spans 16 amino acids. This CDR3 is CASSSPSLADTYGYTF. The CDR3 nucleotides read TGTGCCAGCAGTTCCCCCTCTCTTGCCGACACTTATGGCTACACCTTC.

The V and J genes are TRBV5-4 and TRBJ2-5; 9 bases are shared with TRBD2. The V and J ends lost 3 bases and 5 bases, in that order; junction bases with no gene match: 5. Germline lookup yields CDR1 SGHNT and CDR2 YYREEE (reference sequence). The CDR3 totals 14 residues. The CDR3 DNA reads TGTGCCAGCAGCTCGCGGGAGGGCGGGGAGACCCAGTACTTC. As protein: CASSSREGGETQYF.